A single sample is the source of the 12 T cell receptor beta chains below, sequenced in a study of OX40 agonist ivuxolimab in advanced cancers. Libraries were prepared by immunoSEQ multiplex PCR; TCRdb keeps only in-frame clonotypes and omits some of them. This table holds some 60,000 clones, approximately 90% found once. Source: CD4+ or CD8+ T cells sorted from blood, taken in a trial of the OX40 agonist ivuxolimab. The receptors come from an adult with an advanced solid tumor such as melanoma, head and neck, liver or kidney cancer.

As to this clone: Other DNA sequences in the same sample also yield this CDR3. The rearrangement joins TRBV6-4 to TRBJ2-3; 10 nucleotides agree with TRBD2. Germline CDR1 reads MRHNA; CDR2 reads SNTAGT. CDR3 length equals 14 residues. V shed 3 bases and J 6 bases; nucleotides not matched to a gene: 3. CDR3 sequence reads: CASSELAGADTQYF. In DNA, the CDR3 is TGTGCCAGCAGTGAGCTAGCGGGAGCTGATACGCAGTATTTT.

This chain links TRBV10-1 with TRBJ2-1; D unclear. The V gene's germline CDR1 is WNHNN and CDR2 SYGVQD (reference sequence). This CDR3 region has 13 residues. Trimming took 3 bases from V and 8 from J, leaving 11 bases between them. The CDR3 loop is CASSDLLGYEQFF. The CDR3 DNA sequence: TGCGCCAGCAGTGATCTCTTAGGCTATGAGCAGTTCTTC.

This chain uses TRBV9 with TRBJ1-2, with D maybe TRBD1 (6 bases). V lost 5 bases, J lost 3 bases, and 8 bases lay in between. The CDR3 sequence is 12 residues long. Germline V gene sequence: CDR1 SGDLS, CDR2 YYNGEE. CDR3: CASRGADYGYTF. In DNA, the CDR3 is TGTGCCAGCAGGGGGGCAGACTATGGCTACACCTTC.

The chain is built from TRBV19 and TRBJ2-3, with 9 bases that match TRBD2. V was pared by 2 bases and J by 4 bases, with 7 bases of the junction left unmatched. The CDR3 contains 16 residues. The V gene's germline CDR1 is LNHDA and CDR2 SQIVND (reference sequence). The chain's CDR3 is CASSILAGAGPDTQYF. The CDR3 DNA reads TGTGCCAGTAGTATATTAGCGGGAGCGGGTCCAGATACGCAGTATTTT. The full variable domain, completed using reference TRBV19 and TRBJ2-3, is DGGITQSPKYLFRKEGQNVTLSCEQNLNHDAMYWYRQDPGQGLRLIYYSQIVNDFQKGDIAEGYSVSREKKESFPLTVTSAQKNPTAFYLCASSILAGAGPDTQYFGPGTRLTVL.

V usage is TRBV6-1 and J usage is TRBJ1-1, with TRBD1 matching 9 bases. Trimming took 4 bases from V and 5 from J; bases not matched to a gene: 20. CDR1 MNHNS and CDR2 SASEGT come from the germline V gene. The CDR3 length is 19 residues. The CDR3 DNA is TGTGCCAGCAGTGCCCTCATCCGGGACAGGGCCTATCTTGCAACTGAAGCTTTCTTT. Encoded protein: CASSALIRDRAYLATEAFF.

The V gene is TRBV7-6, the J gene TRBJ2-1; unclear D gene. Trimming stripped 2 bases from V and 5 bases from J, with 13 bases between. The germline CDR1 and CDR2 sequences are SGHVS and FNYEAQ. This CDR3 contains 15 residues. The CDR3 DNA reads as TGTGCCAGCAGCTTATCCCTCTACGCCGACAATGAGCAGTTCTTC. Translating it yields CASSLSLYADNEQFF.

This clone was seen a handful of times. The gene calls are TRBV9 and TRBJ1-1, with D hard to call. This CDR3 has 12 residues. Per the germline V gene, CDR1 is SGDLS and CDR2 is YYNGEE. V shed 3 bases and J shed 7 bases, with 10 bases lying between them. The CDR3 spells CASSDTSGEAFF. In nucleotides, the CDR3 is TGTGCCAGCAGCGACACTAGCGGTGAAGCTTTCTTT. The full variable domain, rest sourced from reference TRBV9 and TRBJ1-1, is DSGVTQTPKHLITATGQRVTLRCSPRSGDLSVYWYQQSLDQGLQFLIQYYNGEERAKGNILERFSAQQFPDLHSELNLSSLELGDSALYFCASSDTSGEAFFGQGTRLTVV.

This chain uses TRBV2 with TRBJ1-1, with TRBD1 identical over 9 bases. Per germline, CDR1 SNHLY and CDR2 FYNNEI. CDR3 length: 19 residues. Trimming removed 0 bases from V and 0 bases from J; junction bases left unmatched: 11. The CDR3 here is CASSEAAGTGHPLNTEAFF. CDR3 sequence (DNA): TGTGCCAGCAGTGAAGCGGCCGGGACAGGGCACCCTTTGAACACTGAAGCTTTCTTT.

The gene calls are TRBV11-3 and TRBJ2-1, with 12 nucleotides matching TRBD2. The CDR3 covers 16 residues. CDR1 SGHNT and CDR2 YENEEA come from the germline V gene. Germline trimming cut 5 bases from V and 4 bases from J; bases unmatched to any gene: 6. The CDR3 region has the DNA TGTGCCAGCAGCCCCGGGACTAGCGGGCTTTACAATGAGCAGTTCTTC. It is translated as CASSPGTSGLYNEQFF.

This chain links TRBV4-1 with TRBJ2-7, with 10 bases identical to TRBD1. The CDR3 contains 18 residues. The V gene's germline CDR1 is MGHRA and CDR2 YSYEKL. Losses at the gene ends were 1 base for V and 7 bases for J; bases not matched to a gene: 16. The CDR3 loop is CASSQGSGLGQGYWEQYF. CDR3 nucleotide sequence: TGCGCCAGCAGCCAAGGGTCCGGGTTGGGACAGGGGTACTGGGAGCAGTACTTC.

The chain uses TRBV10-1 and TRBJ1-6, with 7 bases lining up with TRBD1. With 3 bases clipped from V and 7 bases from J, the junction kept 6 bases outside the gene matches. The germline gives CDR1 WNHNN, CDR2 SYGVQD (reference sequence). CDR3 size: 15 residues. The CDR3 loop reads CASSDDREGNSPLHF. The CDR3 region has the DNA TGCGCCAGCAGTGATGACAGGGAAGGGAATTCACCCCTCCACTTT.

The V call is TRBV27, the J call TRBJ2-7; 8 nucleotides line up with TRBD2. From germline, CDR1 is MNHEY and CDR2 SMNVEV (reference sequence). V gave up 0 bases and J gave up 4 bases; unmatched junction bases: 20. This CDR3 contains 20 residues. The CDR3 is CASSLSWSTLTGTREYEQYF. The CDR3 nucleotides read TGTGCCAGCAGTTTATCCTGGTCGACCTTGACCGGGACTAGAGAATACGAGCAGTACTTC.